The 27 T cell receptor beta chains below come from one sample, sequenced in a study of T cell responses to AZD1222 COVID-19 vaccine. Profiled with immunoSEQ multiplex PCR; TCRdb holds only in-frame clones, not every one. The sample has some 120,000 clones, about 90% seen once. The sample consisted of peripheral blood, taken on day 0 of AZD1222 vaccination. These receptors came from an adult in good health.

The V call is TRBV2, the J call TRBJ2-2; D is perhaps TRBD2 (5 bases). Per the germline V gene, CDR1 is SNHLY and CDR2 is FYNNEI. Trimming shortened V by 6 bases and J by 2 bases, and 13 bases separated the two germline ends. This CDR3 contains 15 residues. The CDR3 is CASRKEGFNTGELFF. The DNA of the CDR3 is TGTGCCAGCAGAAAAGAGGGCTTCAACACCGGGGAGCTGTTTTTT.

This sequence joins TRBV6-1 and TRBJ1-1, with TRBD1 matching 10 bases. The V gene's germline CDR1 is MNHNS and CDR2 SASEGT. With 4 bases clipped from V and 3 bases from J, the junction kept 8 bases outside the gene matches. The CDR3 has 16 amino acids. CDR3 protein: CASSGRDRGYDTEAFF. CDR3 coding DNA: TGTGCCAGCAGTGGACGGGACAGGGGATATGACACTGAAGCTTTCTTT.

J is TRBJ2-7 and V is TRBV3-1 (or the pseudogene TRBV3-2); TRBD2 aligns across 7 bases. The CDR3 length is 12 residues. CDR1 and CDR2 from the germline V gene are LGHDT and YNNKEL (reference sequence). V shed 10 bases and J 7 bases; nucleotides not matched to a gene: 10. The CDR3 coding sequence is TGTGCCACCCGGGACTATCGAGGGGAGCAGTACTTC. This gives the protein CATRDYRGEQYF.

The chain has TRBV30 and TRBJ1-6; TRBD1 is a possible D gene (5 bases). CDR1 and CDR2 (germline): GTSNPN, SVGIG (reference sequence). V was pared by 2 bases and J by 9 bases, with 11 bases between. The CDR3 is made up of 13 amino acids. Written as DNA, the CDR3 is TGTGCCTGGAGTCGTGACAGAACTTCACCCCTCCACTTT. Its translation: CAWSRDRTSPLHF.

This chain joins TRBV4-2 and TRBJ2-6; 9 positions agree with TRBD1. J lost 0 bases, V lost 4 bases, and 7 bases had no gene match. Germline CDR1 is LGHNA and CDR2 is YNFKEQ. The CDR3 is 18 amino acids. The CDR3 is CASSLGTGSNSGANVLTF. The CDR3 bases are TGTGCCAGCAGCCTAGGGACAGGGTCTAACTCTGGGGCCAACGTCCTGACTTTC.

The chain carries TRBV3-1 (or the pseudogene TRBV3-2) and TRBJ2-4, with unresolved D. Germline CDR1 and CDR2: LGHDT and YNNKEL (reference sequence). The CDR3 is made up of 15 amino acids. Trimming cost V 2 bases and J 8 bases, with 16 bases left between them. CDR3 nucleotide sequence: TGTGCCAGCAGCCAACGGTCTCCCTCAACGGACATTCAGTACTTC. Protein sequence: CASSQRSPSTDIQYF.

The chain joins TRBV7-2 to TRBJ2-1, with 10 bases fitting TRBD1. Germline trimming cut 6 bases from V and 9 bases from J; bases unmatched to any gene: 8. Germline V gene data show CDR1 as SGHTA and CDR2 as FQGNSA. The CDR3 is made up of 14 amino acids. CDR3 DNA sequence: TGTGCCAGCAGTAAAGACAGGGGGCTGACTGAGCAGTTCTTC. The encoded protein is CASSKDRGLTEQFF.

The V gene is TRBV7-2, the J gene TRBJ2-2; unclear D gene. CDR3 length equals 11 residues. Germline lookup yields CDR1 SGHTA and CDR2 FQGNSA. Between the trimmed V and J ends, which lost 7 bases and 3 bases, there was a span of 3 bases. CDR3 sequence (DNA): TGTGCCAGCACCGACACCGGGGAGCTGTTTTTT. Residues: CASTDTGELFF.

This clone has just one count. The CDR3 coding sequence is TGTGCCAGCAGCCGTCCCGGGGGACAGGGTGGTGCTTTCTTT. Protein product: CASSRPGGQGGAFF. This rearrangement joins TRBV6-5 to TRBJ1-1; 9 bases align to TRBD1. The CDR3 has 14 residues. V was clipped by 6 bases and J by 11 bases; unmatched bases: 13. CDR1 and CDR2 from the germline V gene are MNHEY and SVGAGI.

The chain links TRBV30 to TRBJ1-5, with D unclear. CDR1 and CDR2 (germline): GTSNPN, SVGIG (reference sequence). CDR3 length: 13 amino acids. V was shortened by 5 bases and J by 2 bases, with 10 bases between the two germline ends. The CDR3 coding sequence is TGTGCCTGGGGGAGGGAGGGCAATCAGCCCCAGCATTTT. Translation: CAWGREGNQPQHF. The full variable domain, rest sourced from reference TRBV30 and TRBJ1-5, is SQTIHQWPATLVQPVGSPLSLECTVEGTSNPNLYWYRQAAGRGLQLLFYSVGIGQISSEVPQNLSASRPQDRQFILSSKKLLLSDSGFYLCAWGREGNQPQHFGDGTRLSIL.

The V gene is TRBV27, the J gene TRBJ1-6; no definite D call. There are 17 residues in the CDR3. V lost 0 bases to trimming and J lost 9 bases, with 18 bases between them. Germline assignment: CDR1 MNHEY and CDR2 SMNVEV (reference sequence). CDR3 loop: CASSLSVPRALGSPLHF. Written as DNA, the CDR3 is TGTGCCAGCAGTTTATCGGTCCCGAGGGCATTAGGTTCACCCCTCCACTTT.

The table lists this clone with a few counts. The chain recombines TRBV29-1 with TRBJ2-1; no firm D call. CDR3 size: 13 residues. Germline assignment: CDR1 SQVTM and CDR2 ANQGSEA. V was clipped by 4 bases and J by 3 bases, with 10 bases between them. The CDR3 region has the DNA TGCAGCGTTGGGGCGGTAGGCTACAATGAGCAGTTCTTC. Amino acids: CSVGAVGYNEQFF.

This chain links TRBV19 with TRBJ1-2; perhaps TRBD1 as D (5 bases). CDR3 size: 14 residues. CDR1 is LNHDA and CDR2 is SQIVND in the germline V gene (reference sequence). Trimming stripped 7 bases from V and 0 bases from J, with 12 bases between. The CDR3 nucleotides read TGTGCCAGTATTGAGGGACCTGCTAACTATGGCTACACCTTC. It yields the protein CASIEGPANYGYTF. The full variable domain, its missing parts supplied by reference TRBV19 and TRBJ1-2, is DGGITQSPKYLFRKEGQNVTLSCEQNLNHDAMYWYRQDPGQGLRLIYYSQIVNDFQKGDIAEGYSVSREKKESFPLTVTSAQKNPTAFYLCASIEGPANYGYTFGSGTRLTVV.

This clone was seen only once. J is TRBJ2-6 and V is TRBV6-5; D remains ambiguous. The CDR3 is 15 amino acids. Trimming cost V 5 bases and J 0 bases, with 8 bases left between them. CDR1 and CDR2 from the germline V gene are MNHEY and SVGAGI. Here the CDR3 DNA reads TGTGCCAGCAGTCTCGTCCTCTCTGGGGCCAACGTCCTGACTTTC. It encodes CASSLVLSGANVLTF.

This chain links TRBV6-5 with TRBJ2-1; D is unresolved. Trimming cost V 6 bases and J 10 bases, with 19 bases left between them. Per the germline V gene, CDR1 is MNHEY and CDR2 is SVGAGI. CDR3 length: 14 amino acids. In DNA, the CDR3 is TGTGCCAGCAGCCGACTCCCCCGGCGGCCGGAGCAGTTCTTC. Encoded protein: CASSRLPRRPEQFF.

This chain uses TRBV7-2 with TRBJ1-6; D is uncertain. Germline CDR1 reads SGHTA; CDR2 reads FQGNSA. With 1 base removed from V and 6 bases from J, the gap between germline ends came to 13 bases. This CDR3 is built from 16 residues. CDR3 amino acids: CASSLDYRTLNSPLHF. The CDR3 nucleotides read TGTGCCAGCAGCTTAGATTACAGAACACTTAATTCACCCCTCCACTTT.

The V and J genes are TRBV19 and TRBJ2-5; D may be TRBD1 (5 bases). Trimming removed 3 bases at V and 0 bases at J, with 17 bases between. The CDR3 length is 17 residues. Germline lookup yields CDR1 LNHDA and CDR2 SQIVND (reference sequence). The CDR3 here is CASSILLKRQHQETQYF. CDR3 nucleotides: TGTGCCAGTAGTATCCTCCTAAAGAGACAGCACCAAGAGACCCAGTACTTC.

The chain joins TRBV7-2 to TRBJ1-4; D unresolved. Germline assignment: CDR1 SGHTA and CDR2 FQGNSA. V dropped 8 bases and J dropped 7 bases, with 14 bases sitting between them. This CDR3 spans 13 amino acids. CDR3 sequence (DNA): TGTGCCAGCTTAAAAGGCCCTGGTGAAAAACTGTTTTTT. Protein product: CASLKGPGEKLFF.

The chain uses TRBV5-1 and TRBJ1-1, with D possibly being TRBD1 (5 bases). CDR3 size: 16 residues. CDR1 is SGHRS, CDR2 YFSETQ, per germline. V lost 4 bases and J lost 0, with 16 bases in between. CDR3 region: CASSVELGPMNTEAFF. The CDR3 bases are TGCGCCAGCAGCGTGGAGCTGGGGCCCATGAACACTGAAGCTTTCTTT. Full variable domain (remainder filled in from reference TRBV5-1 and TRBJ1-1): KAGVTQTPRYLIKTRGQQVTLSCSPISGHRSVSWYQQTPGQGLQFLFEYFSETQRNKGNFPGRFSGRQFSNSRSEMNVSTLELGDSALYLCASSVELGPMNTEAFFGQGTRLTVV.

The J gene is TRBJ1-6, the V gene TRBV3-1 (or the pseudogene TRBV3-2); D unclear. V lost 0 bases and J 6 bases, leaving 3 bases between the germline ends. The CDR3 loop spans 13 amino acids. CDR1 and CDR2 from the germline V gene are LGHDT and YNNKEL (reference sequence). CDR3 residues: CASSQEANSPLHF. CDR3 DNA: TGTGCCAGCAGCCAAGAAGCTAATTCACCCCTCCACTTT.

The rearrangement joins TRBV2 to TRBJ1-4, with 7 bases lining up with TRBD1. V lost 10 bases, J lost 8 bases, and 7 bases stayed unmatched. CDR1 and CDR2 (germline): SNHLY, FYNNEI. This CDR3 comprises 12 residues. The CDR3: CATAAQGEKLFF. CDR3 bases: TGTGCCACTGCGGCACAGGGGGAAAAACTGTTTTTT.

The chain links TRBV6-5 to TRBJ1-4; D is unresolved. CDR3 length equals 13 residues. CDR1 MNHEY and CDR2 SVGAGI come from the germline V gene. Between the trimmed V and J ends, which lost 6 bases and 5 bases, there was a span of 10 bases. CDR3 in DNA: TGTGCCAGCAGCCCCCCCGAGAATGAAAAACTGTTTTTT. This sequence encodes CASSPPENEKLFF.

The chain links TRBV12-2 to TRBJ2-7; no check of the table's D call, TRBD1, against the DNA was made. TRBV12-2 is flagged as a pseudogene. This CDR3 has 14 amino acids. CDR3 sequence reads: CASRLVGTSYEQYF. CDR3 nucleotide sequence: TGTGCAAGTCGCTTGGTGGGGACATCCTACGAGCAGTACTTC.

This clone appeared once. The chain joins TRBV27 to TRBJ1-1; D is possibly TRBD1 (5 bases). CDR3 length: 17 amino acids. Trimming took 3 bases from V and 4 from J, leaving 21 bases between them. Germline V gene lookup returns CDR1 MNHEY and CDR2 SMNVEV (reference sequence). CDR3 nucleotides: TGTGCCAGCAGTTTGGGGACCGGGACGCAGAGGCGCACTGAAGCTTTCTTT. This gives the protein CASSLGTGTQRRTEAFF.

The chain links TRBV10-2 to TRBJ2-2, with TRBD2 as a possible D gene (7 bases). CDR3 length: 14 amino acids. The germline V and J ends were trimmed by 6 bases and 5 bases, with 13 bases remaining between them. CDR1 is WSHSY, CDR2 SAAADI, per germline. The CDR3 sequence: CASRGGAGTGELFF. As DNA, the CDR3 is TGCGCCAGCAGGGGGGGGGCCGGTACCGGGGAGCTGTTTTTT.

This clone was counted between two and nine times. V and J are TRBV6-5 and TRBJ2-5; no definite D call. V lost 7 bases and J 3 bases, leaving 15 bases between the germline ends. Germline V gene data show CDR1 as MNHEY and CDR2 as SVGAGI. The CDR3 is made up of 14 amino acids. Here the CDR3 reads CASTVNIGEETQYF. The CDR3 DNA reads TGTGCCAGCACTGTTAATATTGGAGAAGAGACCCAGTACTTC.

The chain has TRBV7-2 and TRBJ1-1, with TRBD1 as a possible D gene (6 bases). Germline-derived CDR1 and CDR2 are SGHTA and FQGNSA. This CDR3 spans 14 amino acids. Deletions cut 4 bases from V and 1 base from J, with 10 bases between. The CDR3 sequence: CASSSQGRNTEAFF. DNA for the CDR3: TGTGCCAGCAGCTCGCAGGGGAGGAACACTGAAGCTTTCTTT.